These 7 T cell receptor beta chains share one sample of origin, sequenced in a study of T-cell memory formation after mild COVID-19. TCRdb independently ran MiXCR on the 5' RACE reads; one entry per CDR3 protein. The table includes approximately 300,000 distinct CDR3 sequences, roughly 15% detected once. The sequenced material came from PBMCs or a T cell subset sorted from them (not recorded which). The receptors were gathered from a man younger than 35 who had mild COVID-19 (a few samples of this study predate the infection). Cell type and time point are not known.

This clonotype was seen a few times. The J gene is TRBJ2-4, the V gene TRBV5-1; 16 bases fit TRBD2. Trimming removed 4 bases from V and 7 bases from J; junction bases left unmatched: 5. CDR3 length: 16 residues. CDR1 and CDR2 from the germline V gene are SGHRS and YFSETQ. Here the CDR3 reads CASSVGTSGGANIQYF. For the CDR3, the DNA is TGCGCCAGCAGCGTAGGGACTAGCGGGGGGGCGAACATTCAGTACTTC.

Ten or more counts support this clonotype. The chain carries TRBV5-1 and TRBJ2-1, with TRBD2 identical over 10 bases. CDR3 length: 15 amino acids. Germline CDR1 is SGHRS and CDR2 is YFSETQ. Trimming cost V 1 base and J 8 bases; bases outside gene matches: 6. CDR3 in amino acids: CASSLQSGGGYEQFF. DNA of the CDR3: TGCGCCAGCAGCTTGCAGAGCGGGGGGGGTTATGAGCAGTTCTTC.

This clonotype was seen a handful of times. This chain connects TRBV10-3 to TRBJ1-6; unclear D gene. Trimming shortened V by 2 bases and J by 9 bases, and 8 bases separated the two germline ends. This CDR3 contains 13 residues. Germline V gene sequence: CDR1 ENHRY, CDR2 SYGVKD. CDR3 loop: CAISEQDFSPLHF. The CDR3 DNA is TGTGCCATCAGTGAGCAGGACTTTTCACCCCTCCACTTT.

This clonotype appeared a few times. The chain carries TRBV5-4 and TRBJ2-1, with 9 bases identical to TRBD2. Looked up from germline, CDR1 is SGHNT and CDR2 is YYREEE (reference sequence). This CDR3 spans 16 amino acids. V shed 2 bases and J 3 bases; nucleotides not matched to a gene: 6. DNA for the CDR3: TGTGCCAGCAGCTTCCCAGGCGGGGGGGTCTACAATGAGCAGTTCTTC. It codes for CASSFPGGGVYNEQFF.

This clonotype was counted between two and nine times. The rearrangement joins TRBV24-1 to TRBJ2-1; 8 bases are shared with TRBD2. V was clipped by 4 bases and J by 8 bases; unmatched bases: 9. The CDR3 totals 15 residues. Germline CDR1 reads KGHDR; CDR2 reads SFDVKD. DNA of the CDR3: TGTGCCACCAGTGAAAGGCGGGGGGCCAGCGATGAGCAGTTCTTC. Its protein is CATSERRGASDEQFF.

This chain connects TRBV7-6 to TRBJ2-5; TRBD1 is a possible D gene (6 bases). The CDR3 consists of 13 residues. The V gene lost 8 bases and the J gene lost 5 bases, with 15 bases spanning the gap. Germline-derived CDR1 and CDR2 are SGHVS and FNYEAQ. CDR3 residues: CASGYRVGETQYF. CDR3 nucleotide sequence: TGTGCCAGCGGCTACAGGGTCGGGGAGACCCAGTACTTC.

The chain employs TRBV20-1 and TRBJ1-2, with 9 bases identical to TRBD1. Germline-derived CDR1 and CDR2 are DFQATT and SNEGSKA (reference sequence). This CDR3 is built from 12 residues. With V trimmed by 5 bases and J by 7 bases, 5 bases remained unmatched. The CDR3 DNA follows: TGCAGTGCTGGGTGGGACAGGGCTGGCTACACCTTC. It encodes CSAGWDRAGYTF.